The entry below describes one T cell receptor (beta chain). This CDR3 has 13 amino acids. V was trimmed by 2 bases and J by 6 bases, leaving 10 bases between them. Germline V gene sequence: CDR1 MDHEN, CDR2 SYDVKM. Sample treatment: roughly 18 received Ad26.COV2.S at low or high dose, single or two shots; about 5 received placebo; per-sample allocation not given. Vaccine and placebo recipients were sampled on day 63 after the first injection. Data came from immunoSEQ multiplex PCR; TCRdb stores just in-frame clones and leaves some out. The sample contains about 480,000 clones, approximately 90% of which appear only once. This sample is part of a study of Ad26.COV2.S vaccination and SARS-CoV-2 variants.

This clonotype was sampled from a person between 18 and 65 years old who received the Ad26.COV2.S COVID-19 vaccine or a placebo. The sequenced sample was peripheral blood, obtained in a trial of Ad26.COV2.S vaccine versus placebo. The rearrangement uses TRBV28 and TRBJ1-1; D gene unclear. As DNA, the CDR3 is TGTGCCAGCAGTTTAGTTCGGGCATCTGAAGCTTTCTTT. Encoded protein: CASSLVRASEAFF.